These 4 T cell receptor beta chains originate from one sample sequenced in a study of beta chain features in type 1 diabetes. Broader study findings: Shorter TCRB CDR3s, moderately but significantly so, marked every one of the four CD4+ subsets in Type 1 diabetes patients.

Every isolated RNA sample was fully reverse transcribed, so sequencing captured expressed TCRB transcripts. Repertoires were generated with immunoSEQ multiplex PCR, while TCRdb's copy carries only in-frame clones and drops some. The sample lists 85,000 to 110,000 clones; under 30% were seen once. No antigen has been assigned to these receptors. Specimen: central memory CD4+ T cells from blood. These receptor sequences come from a woman between 18 and 30 years old with type 1 diabetes.

This chain joins TRBV6-1 and TRBJ2-3; D is uncertain. CDR3 length: 13 amino acids. In germline, CDR1 is MNHNS, CDR2 SASEGT. The V end was cut by 6 bases, the J end by 1 base, with 8 bases between. The CDR3 bases are TGTGCCAGCAGCCCCCGGGGCACAGATACGCAGTATTTT. Translated, it gives CASSPRGTDTQYF.

This clone has a handful of counts. The genes are TRBV30 and TRBJ2-7; tentatively, D is TRBD2 (6 bases). The germline V gene encodes CDR1 GTSNPN and CDR2 SVGIG (reference sequence). V dropped 0 bases and J dropped 5 bases, with 17 bases sitting between them. This CDR3 is built from 15 residues. The CDR3 region is CAWSVLASDSDEQYF. CDR3 sequence (DNA): TGTGCCTGGAGTGTACTGGCTAGCGACAGCGACGAGCAGTACTTC. Looking up the rest from reference TRBV30 and TRBJ2-7 gives the full variable domain: SQTIHQWPATLVQPVGSPLSLECTVEGTSNPNLYWYRQAAGRGLQLLFYSVGIGQISSEVPQNLSASRPQDRQFILSSKKLLLSDSGFYLCAWSVLASDSDEQYFGPGTRLTVT.

The J gene is TRBJ2-3, the V gene TRBV11-3; 7 positions agree with TRBD2. Germline loops: CDR1 SGHNT, CDR2 YENEEA. The CDR3 loop spans 14 amino acids. With V trimmed by 5 bases and J by 4 bases, 6 bases remained unmatched. CDR3 residues: CASSIQGGADTQYF. CDR3 in DNA: TGTGCCAGCAGCATCCAGGGAGGGGCAGATACGCAGTATTTT.

This chain joins TRBV29-1 and TRBJ2-3; 7 bases agree with TRBD2. Germline assignment: CDR1 SQVTM and CDR2 ANQGSEA. The CDR3 spans 15 residues. V dropped 3 bases and J dropped 1; count of bases not matched to a gene: 7. The CDR3 sequence is CSVDGGRGGTDTQYF. The CDR3 nucleotides read TGCAGCGTTGACGGCGGGAGAGGAGGCACAGATACGCAGTATTTT.